These 3 T cell receptor beta chains were all obtained from the same sample, sequenced in a study of cytotoxic CD8 clonotypes in ibrutinib-treated CLL. Profiling relied on immunoSEQ multiplex PCR, and the TCRdb table lists in-frame clones only, not all of them. The sample records about 40,000 clones, roughly 72% being singletons. This material consisted of PBMCs, taken at disease progression, from a patient treated with ibrutinib. Receptors were obtained from a human donor with chronic lymphocytic leukemia.

The CDR3 loop reads CASSFGDSHSYGYTF. CDR3 DNA: TGCGCCAGCAGCTTCGGAGACAGCCATTCCTATGGCTACACCTTC. This sequence joins TRBV5-1 and TRBJ1-2, with D maybe TRBD1 (5 bases). Per the germline V gene, CDR1 is SGHRS and CDR2 is YFSETQ. The CDR3 has 15 residues. V gave up 2 bases and J gave up 4 bases, with 15 bases separating them.

V gene TRBV25-1 combines with J gene TRBJ1-2, with 8 bases lining up with TRBD1. Germline assignment: CDR1 MGHDK and CDR2 SYGVNS. Trimming cost V 1 base and J 6 bases; bases outside gene matches: 7. The CDR3 consists of 15 residues. This chain's CDR3 is CASSESRDRLNGYTF. The CDR3 DNA follows: TGTGCCAGCAGTGAATCTCGGGACAGGCTAAATGGCTACACCTTC.

The V gene is TRBV2, the J gene TRBJ2-5; TRBD2 matches 14 bases. Germline V gene data show CDR1 as SNHLY and CDR2 as FYNNEI. CDR3 length: 15 residues. Germline trimming cut 5 bases from V and 4 bases from J; bases unmatched to any gene: 3. This CDR3 reads CASSRGLAGAETQYF. CDR3 nucleotide sequence: TGTGCCAGCAGTCGGGGACTAGCGGGGGCAGAGACCCAGTACTTC.